This passage covers 7 T cell receptor beta chains from one sample sequenced in a study of blood T cell repertoires in COVID-19. Here immunoSEQ multiplex PCR was the method, and the copy in TCRdb shows in-frame clones only, minus some. This sample yields some 170,000 clones, of which about three quarters are seen a single time; 8.1% belongs to the top ten. Specimen: peripheral blood. Source of these receptors: a man in his 60s with acute or convalescent COVID-19.

J is TRBJ2-7 and V is TRBV5-1; D is perhaps TRBD1 (6 bases). This CDR3 has 15 amino acids. CDR1 and CDR2 from the germline V gene are SGHRS and YFSETQ. V dropped 4 bases and J dropped 3 bases, with 17 bases sitting between them. The CDR3 is CASSLSTGALYEQYF. In nucleotides, the CDR3 is TGCGCCAGCAGCCTTTCGACAGGAGCCCTCTACGAGCAGTACTTC. The whole variable domain, filled in from reference TRBV5-1 and TRBJ2-7, reads KAGVTQTPRYLIKTRGQQVTLSCSPISGHRSVSWYQQTPGQGLQFLFEYFSETQRNKGNFPGRFSGRQFSNSRSEMNVSTLELGDSALYLCASSLSTGALYEQYFGPGTRLTVT.

J is TRBJ1-2 and V is TRBV7-6; perhaps TRBD1 as D (6 bases). The CDR3 runs to 14 residues. Germline-derived CDR1 and CDR2 are SGHVS and FNYEAQ. V was clipped by 5 bases and J by 4 bases, with 14 bases between them. The chain's CDR3 is CASSPGEGGYGYTF. The CDR3 DNA reads TGTGCCAGCAGCCCCGGGGAGGGGGGCTATGGCTACACCTTC.

This clone was found once. This rearrangement joins TRBV10-1 to TRBJ2-1; TRBD2 aligns across 9 bases. The CDR3 covers 17 residues. Germline-derived CDR1 and CDR2 are WNHNN and SYGVQD (reference sequence). V lost 4 bases to trimming and J lost 2 bases; unmatched junction nucleotides: 9. CDR3 bases: TGCGCCAGCAGTGGGGCTAGCGGGAATGTAACCTACAATGAGCAGTTCTTC. Its protein product is CASSGASGNVTYNEQFF.

V is TRBV7-8 and J is TRBJ2-7; 12 bases line up with TRBD1. CDR1 SGHVS and CDR2 FQNEAQ come from the germline V gene. The trim removed 5 bases at V and 0 bases at J, leaving 11 bases unmatched. This CDR3 region has 18 residues. The CDR3 protein is CASSRDTGTGGSSYEQYF. Written as DNA, the CDR3 is TGTGCCAGCAGCAGAGACACCGGGACAGGGGGCAGCTCCTACGAGCAGTACTTC.

The V call is TRBV5-1, the J call TRBJ2-1; D may be TRBD2 (6 bases). Deletions cut 0 bases from V and 7 bases from J, with 17 bases between. CDR1 and CDR2 (germline): SGHRS, YFSETQ. The CDR3 is 16 amino acids. The CDR3 nucleotides read TGCGCCAGCAGCTTGGGTGACGAGTTCGGGGGAAATGAGCAGTTCTTC. Translation gives CASSLGDEFGGNEQFF.

The rearrangement links TRBV3-1 (or the pseudogene TRBV3-2) to TRBJ2-7; weak D call: TRBD2 (5 bases). Trimming shortened V by 4 bases and J by 0 bases, and 16 bases separated the two germline ends. The CDR3 consists of 16 residues. The V gene's germline CDR1 is LGHDT and CDR2 YNNKEL (reference sequence). The CDR3 DNA sequence: TGTGCCAGCAGCCGTACCTTCGGGGAGAGCTCCTACGAGCAGTACTTC. This codes for CASSRTFGESSYEQYF.

V usage is TRBV19 and J usage is TRBJ1-2, with 8 bases identical to TRBD1. CDR1 LNHDA and CDR2 SQIVND come from the germline V gene (reference sequence). The CDR3 contains 14 residues. V lost 7 bases and J lost 10; bases outside the gene matches: 14. The CDR3 reads CASIDWGAGGAYTF. The CDR3 DNA is TGTGCCAGTATCGATTGGGGGGCAGGGGGCGCCTACACCTTC.